Presented here are 24 T cell receptor beta chains from one specimen sequenced in a study of blood T cell repertoires in COVID-19. TCRdb keeps only in-frame clones here, not all; method: immunoSEQ multiplex PCR. The sample gives about 220,000 clones, around 84% of which show up once; less than 6.5% is in the top ten. Input material: peripheral blood. All receptors come from a woman between 55 and 75 years old who had recovered from COVID-19.

The table lists this clone with a few counts. This chain joins TRBV14 and TRBJ1-6; 11 positions match TRBD1. J gave up 9 bases and V 5 bases, and 3 bases lay outside the gene matches. The germline CDR1 and CDR2 sequences are SGHDN and FVKESK. The CDR3 is made up of 14 amino acids. In DNA, the CDR3 is TGTGCCAGCAGCAACGGACAGGGGGCTTCACCCCTCCACTTT. Translating gives CASSNGQGASPLHF.

The chain joins TRBV6-5 to TRBJ2-5; possibly TRBD2 for D (6 bases). CDR1 and CDR2 (germline): MNHEY, SVGAGI. The CDR3 is made up of 13 amino acids. Trimming removed 7 bases from V and 7 bases from J, with 16 bases in between. In DNA form, the CDR3 reads TGTGCCAGCACCATGGCCGTGGGGGGGACCCAGTACTTC. Protein sequence: CASTMAVGGTQYF.

This rearrangement joins TRBV28 to TRBJ1-1; 7 bases are a match to TRBD1. With V trimmed by 6 bases and J by 0 bases, 7 bases remained unmatched. The CDR3 has 15 amino acids. In germline, CDR1 is MDHEN, CDR2 SYDVKM. CDR3 in amino acids: CASRETGAMNTEAFF. CDR3 DNA sequence: TGTGCCAGCAGGGAAACAGGGGCCATGAACACTGAAGCTTTCTTT.

The V call is TRBV13, the J call TRBJ2-3; TRBD1 is a possible D gene (7 bases). Deletions cut 6 bases from V and 1 base from J, with 20 bases between. This CDR3 spans 17 amino acids. Germline CDR1 is PRHDT and CDR2 is FYEKMQ (reference sequence). CDR3 residues: CASRVTGRFGRTDTQYF. CDR3 DNA sequence: TGTGCCAGCAGGGTGACAGGGAGGTTTGGTCGCACAGATACGCAGTATTTT.

This chain links TRBV20-1 with TRBJ1-2, with D possibly TRBD1 on 6 matching bases. CDR3 length equals 11 residues. V lost 6 bases, J lost 4 bases, and 9 bases lay in between. Germline V gene sequence: CDR1 DFQATT, CDR2 SNEGSKA (reference sequence). The CDR3 here is CSAGQSYGYTF. The CDR3 coding sequence is TGCAGTGCCGGACAGAGCTATGGCTACACCTTC.

CDR3 region: CASSRQGKNEAFF. The CDR3, as DNA: TGTGCCAGCAGTCGTCAGGGGAAGAATGAAGCTTTCTTT. This chain connects TRBV5-4 to TRBJ1-1, with D possibly matching TRBD1 (6 bases). The CDR3 runs to 13 residues. CDR1 and CDR2 from the germline V gene are SGHNT and YYREEE (reference sequence). Trimming removed 5 bases at V and 7 bases at J, with 15 bases between.

The chain couples TRBV10-3 to TRBJ2-1; the match to TRBD1 covers 9 bases. The trim removed 3 bases at V and 8 bases at J, leaving 5 bases unmatched. The CDR3 totals 14 residues. Germline-derived CDR1 and CDR2 are ENHRY and SYGVKD. In nucleotides, the CDR3 is TGTGCCATCAGTGAACAGGGGGCAAAGTATGAGCAGTTCTTC. Amino acids: CAISEQGAKYEQFF.

This chain connects TRBV10-3 to TRBJ1-6; D is perhaps TRBD1 (5 bases). CDR3 size: 13 residues. V lost 4 bases and J 7 bases, leaving 8 bases between the germline ends. Looked up from germline, CDR1 is ENHRY and CDR2 is SYGVKD. The CDR3 nucleotides read TGTGCCATCAGTGTGACAGTGAATTCACCCCTCCACTTT. The encoded protein is CAISVTVNSPLHF.

The chain employs TRBV5-6 and TRBJ2-7; a weak D match, TRBD2 (5 bases). The CDR3 contains 13 residues. Germline V gives CDR1 SGHDT, CDR2 YYEEEE. Trimming pared 5 bases from V and 5 bases from J, leaving 14 bases between. This CDR3 is CASSQDPRDEQYF. The CDR3 DNA follows: TGTGCCAGCAGTCAGGACCCGCGGGACGAGCAGTACTTC.

The J gene is TRBJ1-3, the V gene TRBV9; D is undetermined. V was trimmed by 2 bases and J by 0 bases, leaving 9 bases between them. This CDR3 is 15 amino acids long. Germline loops: CDR1 SGDLS, CDR2 YYNGEE. CDR3 sequence reads: CASSVIGSSGNTIYF. In nucleotides, the CDR3 is TGTGCCAGCAGCGTGATAGGGAGCTCTGGAAACACCATATATTTT.

The V gene is TRBV7-9, the J gene TRBJ1-3; D not resolved. CDR1 and CDR2 from the germline V gene are SEHNR and FQNEAQ (reference sequence). V lost 6 bases and J 7 bases, leaving 16 bases between the germline ends. The CDR3 has 14 residues. The CDR3 DNA follows: TGTGCCAGCAGTGCTGGCAGGCGTTTGAACACCATATATTTT. This gives the protein CASSAGRRLNTIYF.

CDR3 loop: CASSVTGLNEQFF. CDR3 bases: TGTGCCAGCAGCGTAACAGGGTTGAATGAGCAGTTCTTC. The V call is TRBV9, the J call TRBJ2-1; a weak D match, TRBD1 (6 bases). The CDR3 runs 13 residues. Germline CDR1 is SGDLS and CDR2 is YYNGEE. The germline V and J ends were trimmed by 1 base and 7 bases, with 9 bases remaining between them.

This chain's CDR3 is CASTPGGPNQPQHF. CDR3 in DNA: TGTGCCAGCACCCCAGGGGGACCCAATCAGCCCCAGCATTTT. The chain recombines TRBV6-5 with TRBJ1-5; 7 bases line up with TRBD1. This CDR3 has 14 amino acids. V lost 7 bases and J lost 3; bases outside the gene matches: 6. The germline V gene encodes CDR1 MNHEY and CDR2 SVGAGI.

The CDR3 spells CASSQGWRGGREETQYF. The CDR3 DNA sequence: TGCGCCAGCAGCCAAGGTTGGCGGGGGGGCCGGGAAGAGACCCAGTACTTC. The rearrangement joins TRBV4-1 to TRBJ2-5, with 9 bases lining up with TRBD2. Germline-derived CDR1 and CDR2 are MGHRA and YSYEKL. The V segment lost 1 base and the J segment 3 bases; nucleotides outside the gene matches: 9. The CDR3 sequence is 17 residues long.

The chain recombines TRBV29-1 with TRBJ2-5; 8 nucleotides line up with TRBD2. The CDR3 has 13 residues. With 4 bases clipped from V and 5 bases from J, the junction kept 6 bases outside the gene matches. CDR1 SQVTM and CDR2 ANQGSEA come from the germline V gene. The CDR3 sequence is CSVAISGGETQYF. The CDR3 DNA follows: TGCAGCGTTGCTATATCGGGGGGGGAGACCCAGTACTTC.

This chain uses TRBV7-2 with TRBJ1-1; unclear D gene. The germline gives CDR1 SGHTA, CDR2 FQGNSA. This CDR3 has 14 residues. V lost 1 base to trimming and J lost 2 bases, with 8 bases between them. The DNA for the CDR3 is TGTGCCAGCAGCTTAGGGTACAGCAACACTGAAGCTTTCTTT. The encoded protein is CASSLGYSNTEAFF. The full variable domain, its missing parts supplied by reference TRBV7-2 and TRBJ1-1, is GAGVSQSPSNKVTEKGKDVELRCDPISGHTALYWYRQSLGQGLEFLIYFQGNSAPDKSGLPSDRFSAERTGGSVSTLTIQRTQQEDSAVYLCASSLGYSNTEAFFGQGTRLTVV.

This sequence joins TRBV6-5 and TRBJ2-7; 7 bases fit TRBD1. The CDR3 totals 14 residues. V gave up 6 bases and J gave up 6 bases; unmatched junction bases: 11. The V gene's germline CDR1 is MNHEY and CDR2 SVGAGI. In nucleotides, the CDR3 is TGTGCCAGCAGGCAGACAGGGCGAATGTCCGAGCAGTACTTC. Amino acids: CASRQTGRMSEQYF.

V is TRBV19 and J is TRBJ2-5; TRBD2 aligns across 14 bases. The CDR3 spans 16 residues. V dropped 5 bases and J dropped 2; count of bases not matched to a gene: 4. Germline CDR1 and CDR2: LNHDA and SQIVND (reference sequence). CDR3 nucleotides: TGTGCCAGTAGTTCGGGGACTAGCGGGGGACAAGAGACCCAGTACTTC. It specifies CASSSGTSGGQETQYF.

This clone has a handful of counts. J is TRBJ1-4 and V is TRBV30; 7 bases are shared with TRBD1. This CDR3 comprises 16 residues. Looked up from germline, CDR1 is GTSNPN and CDR2 is SVGIG (reference sequence). The V segment lost 2 bases and the J segment 2 bases; nucleotides outside the gene matches: 8. CDR3 sequence (DNA): TGTGCCTGGAGTACGACAGGGAGGCACACTAATGAAAAACTGTTTTTT. Encoded protein: CAWSTTGRHTNEKLFF.

The chain combines TRBV4-1 with TRBJ2-1; possibly TRBD1 for D (6 bases). CDR3 length: 14 amino acids. V lost 5 bases and J 6 bases, leaving 14 bases between the germline ends. CDR1 MGHRA and CDR2 YSYEKL come from the germline V gene. CDR3 in DNA: TGCGCCAGCAGCTATCACAGGGATTTCAATGAGCAGTTCTTC. Amino acid sequence: CASSYHRDFNEQFF.

This clone was detected a few times. The V gene is TRBV7-2, the J gene TRBJ1-5, with a possible D match to TRBD1 (5 bases). CDR1 and CDR2 (germline): SGHTA, FQGNSA. The CDR3 covers 13 residues. Trimming pared 5 bases from V and 5 bases from J, leaving 10 bases between. The CDR3 nucleotides read TGTGCCAGCAGCCAAGGACAAGATCAGCCCCAGCATTTT. It encodes CASSQGQDQPQHF.

The gene calls are TRBV7-6 and TRBJ2-7; a possible D gene is TRBD2 (6 bases). Trimming left V 0 bases short and J 0 bases short, with 15 bases between. Germline CDR1 reads SGHVS; CDR2 reads FNYEAQ. This CDR3 has 17 amino acids. CDR3 residues: CASSLAVRDGSSYEQYF. Here the CDR3 DNA reads TGTGCCAGCAGCTTAGCAGTACGAGACGGGAGCTCCTACGAGCAGTACTTC.

The rearrangement uses TRBV7-9 and TRBJ2-7, with a weak D call TRBD2 (6 bases). This CDR3 contains 15 residues. Between the trimmed V and J ends, which lost 8 bases and 2 bases, there was a span of 19 bases. Germline assignment: CDR1 SEHNR and CDR2 FQNEAQ (reference sequence). This CDR3 reads CASLRGGNPTYEQYF. CDR3 bases: TGTGCCAGCCTCCGGGGCGGGAACCCGACCTACGAGCAGTACTTC.

V gene TRBV7-6 combines with J gene TRBJ2-1; 12 bases line up with TRBD2. CDR3 length equals 16 residues. Germline-derived CDR1 and CDR2 are SGHVS and FNYEAQ. J gave up 9 bases and V 5 bases, and 11 bases lay outside the gene matches. The CDR3, as DNA: TGTGCCAGCAGCCGACTCTCTAGCGGGGGGGCTAGTGAGCAGTTCTTC. Its protein is CASSRLSSGGASEQFF.